One sample yielded the 26 T cell receptor beta chains listed below, sequenced in a study of T cells in tuberculosis. The protocol was immunoSEQ multiplex PCR, while the TCRdb copy is restricted to in-frame clones and leaves out a portion. The sample comprises more than 20,000 clones, around 85% of which are singletons, and 15% rests with the top ten. Time point meaning: new active TB diagnosis, blood taken before or within 7 days of starting treatment. The source material was PBMCs, sampled at tuberculosis diagnosis. These receptors were taken from an adult with tuberculosis.

This chain uses TRBV19 with TRBJ1-2; no firm D call. CDR1 is LNHDA and CDR2 is SQIVND in the germline V gene (reference sequence). This CDR3 is built from 15 residues. V was cut by 1 base and J by 2 bases, with 11 bases left in between. The CDR3, as DNA: TGTGCCAGTAGTATAGCATACGGTGCGAACTATGGCTACACCTTC. Amino acid sequence: CASSIAYGANYGYTF.

This chain joins TRBV4-1 and TRBJ1-6; no firm D call. The CDR3 loop spans 15 amino acids. With 1 base removed from V and 10 bases from J, the gap between germline ends came to 14 bases. Germline CDR1 reads MGHRA; CDR2 reads YSYEKL. CDR3 bases: TGCGCCAGCAGCCAAGCGAGTACGGAGGGATCACCCCTCCACTTT. Encoded protein: CASSQASTEGSPLHF.

This clone was detected once. This chain joins TRBV30 and TRBJ2-3; 11 nucleotides agree with TRBD2. The CDR3 length is 14 residues. Unmatched junction bases numbered 0, after V lost 3 bases and J lost 1 base. CDR1 is GTSNPN, CDR2 SVGIG, per germline (reference sequence). For the CDR3, the DNA is TGTGCCTGGAGACTAGCGGGGGGCACAGATACGCAGTATTTT. It yields the protein CAWRLAGGTDTQYF.

The rearrangement uses TRBV5-8 and TRBJ2-1, with TRBD1 matching over 10 bases. The junction had 6 bases not matched to a gene; V was cut back by 2 bases and J by 7 bases. Germline-derived CDR1 and CDR2 are SGHTS and YDEGEE. The CDR3 length is 15 residues. As DNA, the CDR3 is TGTGCCAGCAGCTTCCGGGACAGGGGTAGTAATGAGCAGTTCTTC. It codes for CASSFRDRGSNEQFF. Supplemented by reference TRBV5-8 and TRBJ2-1, the full variable domain reads EAGVTQSPTHLIKTRGQQATLRCSPISGHTSVYWYQQALGLGLQFLLWYDEGEERNRGNFPPRFSGRQFPNYSSELNVNALELEDSALYLCASSFRDRGSNEQFFGPGTRLTVL.

The rearrangement links TRBV7-3 to TRBJ2-5, with a tentative D call TRBD2 (6 bases). This CDR3 has 15 amino acids. V lost 5 bases and J lost 5, with 18 bases in between. Germline CDR1 is SGHTA and CDR2 is FQGTGA. The CDR3 DNA sequence: TGTGCCAGCAGCGCAGGATCAGGGAGGTCGGAGACCCAGTACTTC. Translation: CASSAGSGRSETQYF.

The chain links TRBV19 to TRBJ1-2, with 9 bases matching TRBD1. The germline V gene has CDR1 LNHDA and CDR2 SQIVND (reference sequence). CDR3 length: 11 residues. Trimming removed 9 bases from V and 7 bases from J; junction bases left unmatched: 3. The CDR3 reads CASRQGGGYTF. The CDR3 bases are TGTGCCAGCCGACAGGGGGGTGGCTACACCTTC.

The gene calls are TRBV6-1 and TRBJ2-7; 8 nucleotides line up with TRBD1. Per germline, CDR1 MNHNS and CDR2 SASEGT. The CDR3 spans 13 residues. With V trimmed by 5 bases and J by 6 bases, 6 bases remained unmatched. The CDR3 DNA follows: TGTGCCAGCAGTTCGGACAGGGTCGGCGAGCAGTACTTC. As protein: CASSSDRVGEQYF.

V is TRBV27 and J is TRBJ1-4; D not resolved. Germline V gene sequence: CDR1 MNHEY, CDR2 SMNVEV (reference sequence). V was pared by 0 bases and J by 8 bases, with 28 bases between. The CDR3 has 20 residues. This CDR3 is CASSLSALVLTRTSGEKLFF. The DNA of the CDR3 is TGTGCCAGCAGTTTATCGGCCCTTGTCCTGACCCGCACGAGCGGGGAAAAACTGTTTTTT. Based on the CDR3 plus reference TRBV27 and TRBJ1-4, the full variable domain is EAQVTQNPRYLITVTGKKLTVTCSQNMNHEYMSWYRQDPGLGLRQIYYSMNVEVTDKGDVPEGYKVSRKEKRNFPLILESPSPNQTSLYFCASSLSALVLTRTSGEKLFFGSGTQLSVL.

The gene calls are TRBV19 and TRBJ1-1, with D perhaps TRBD1 (6 bases). Germline assignment: CDR1 LNHDA and CDR2 SQIVND (reference sequence). There are 14 residues in the CDR3. V lost 4 bases and J 6 bases, leaving 15 bases between the germline ends. DNA for the CDR3: TGTGCCAGTAGTACGGGACAACCCAGAGCTGAAGCTTTCTTT. It specifies CASSTGQPRAEAFF.

The rearrangement uses TRBV29-1 and TRBJ2-1; 7 nucleotides agree with TRBD2. V dropped 5 bases and J dropped 0; count of bases not matched to a gene: 16. From germline, CDR1 is SQVTM and CDR2 ANQGSEA. The CDR3 has 18 residues. The CDR3 region has the DNA TGCAGCGTTAGGGTGCGGGGGAGTCTCCGGAGCTCCTACAATGAGCAGTTCTTC. Residues: CSVRVRGSLRSSYNEQFF.

This clone was counted only a few times. For the CDR3, the DNA is TGTGCCAGCAGTGACCCTACGACGGGGGGTACTCAGCCCCAGCATTTT. The encoded protein is CASSDPTTGGTQPQHF. The V gene is TRBV6-4, the J gene TRBJ1-5; D may be TRBD1 (5 bases). V lost 2 bases to trimming and J lost 6 bases, with 17 bases between them. In germline, CDR1 is MRHNA, CDR2 SNTAGT. This CDR3 is built from 16 residues.

The J gene is TRBJ2-7, the V gene TRBV7-8; possible D gene TRBD1, 6 bases. The V gene lost 0 bases and the J gene lost 1 base, with 7 bases spanning the gap. The CDR3 is 14 amino acids. Germline V CDR1 and CDR2: SGHVS, FQNEAQ. The DNA of the CDR3 is TGTGCCAGCAGCTTAGCGACAGGATCCTACGAGCAGTACTTC. Its translation is CASSLATGSYEQYF.

This chain connects TRBV4-2 to TRBJ2-1; 8 nucleotides align to TRBD1. CDR3 size: 16 residues. V gave up 2 bases and J gave up 3 bases; unmatched junction bases: 6. Germline V CDR1 and CDR2: LGHNA, YNFKEQ. The CDR3 protein is CASSQLAQGDYNEQFF. The CDR3 region has the DNA TGTGCCAGCAGCCAACTAGCACAGGGGGACTACAATGAGCAGTTCTTC.

This clone occurred once. The rearrangement uses TRBV27 and TRBJ1-5; D might be TRBD1 (5 bases). V gave up 7 bases and J gave up 4 bases, with 14 bases separating them. The CDR3 is 14 amino acids. CDR1 is MNHEY and CDR2 is SMNVEV in the germline V gene (reference sequence). The chain's CDR3 is CASTHSGGNQPQHF. The CDR3 bases are TGTGCCAGCACCCACTCGGGGGGAAATCAGCCCCAGCATTTT.

The rearrangement uses TRBV5-1 and TRBJ1-1; no definite D call. Trimming took off 0 bases at V and 1 base at J, with 10 bases between the two ends. The CDR3 consists of 15 residues. Germline-derived CDR1 and CDR2 are SGHRS and YFSETQ. The CDR3 sequence is CASSLAPAGNTEAFF. The CDR3 bases are TGCGCCAGCAGCTTGGCCCCTGCAGGGAACACTGAAGCTTTCTTT. The variable domain in full, with the rest retrieved from reference TRBV5-1 and TRBJ1-1, is KAGVTQTPRYLIKTRGQQVTLSCSPISGHRSVSWYQQTPGQGLQFLFEYFSETQRNKGNFPGRFSGRQFSNSRSEMNVSTLELGDSALYLCASSLAPAGNTEAFFGQGTRLTVV.

The rearrangement uses TRBV6-5 and TRBJ1-6; D is unresolved. Germline V gene data show CDR1 as MNHEY and CDR2 as SVGAGI. The CDR3 is made up of 15 amino acids. The germline V and J ends were trimmed by 8 bases and 5 bases, with 16 bases remaining between them. CDR3 DNA: TGTGCCAGCGGTATGAATACGGCGGATAATTCACCCCTCCACTTT. Its translation: CASGMNTADNSPLHF.

The CDR3 coding sequence is TGCGCCAGCAGCTTAATGACAGGGAATGGCGAGCAGTACTTC. Its protein product is CASSLMTGNGEQYF. The chain uses TRBV5-1 and TRBJ2-7; 7 nucleotides agree with TRBD1. Per germline, CDR1 SGHRS and CDR2 YFSETQ. V lost 2 bases and J lost 6; bases outside the gene matches: 8. CDR3 length: 14 amino acids.

This chain connects TRBV12-5 to TRBJ1-5, with D perhaps matching TRBD1 (5 bases). The CDR3 totals 12 residues. Trimming cost V 9 bases and J 11 bases, with 17 bases left between them. Per the germline V gene, CDR1 is LGHNT and CDR2 is FRNRAP. The CDR3 region is CASAGPERTQHF. In DNA, the CDR3 is TGTGCTAGCGCGGGGCCCGAGAGGACCCAGCATTTT.

V gene TRBV7-3 combines with J gene TRBJ2-2, with 7 bases matching TRBD1. The junction had 6 bases not matched to a gene; V was cut back by 5 bases and J by 0 bases. Germline CDR1 is SGHTA and CDR2 is FQGTGA. The CDR3 loop spans 16 amino acids. The CDR3 spells CASSRTGAPNTGELFF. The CDR3 bases are TGTGCCAGCAGCCGTACAGGGGCCCCGAACACCGGGGAGCTGTTTTTT.

The V call is TRBV28, the J call TRBJ2-7, with 15 bases matching TRBD2. Germline loops: CDR1 MDHEN, CDR2 SYDVKM. The CDR3 contains 16 residues. The V and J ends lost 2 bases and 2 bases, in that order; junction bases with no gene match: 1. The CDR3, as DNA: TGTGCCAGCAGTTTAGGGACTAGCGGGGGGACCTACGAGCAGTACTTC. This translates into CASSLGTSGGTYEQYF.

This clone was recorded only once. The V call is TRBV27, the J call TRBJ2-2; no reliable D call. V was clipped by 3 bases and J by 2 bases, with 4 bases between them. This CDR3 is built from 13 residues. Germline V lookup: CDR1 MNHEY, CDR2 SMNVEV (reference sequence). CDR3 sequence (DNA): TGTGCCAGCAGTTTGTATAACACCGGGGAGCTGTTTTTT. It translates to CASSLYNTGELFF.

The chain links TRBV10-2 to TRBJ2-7; D is unresolved. The germline CDR1 and CDR2 sequences are WSHSY and SAAADI. Trimming took off 5 bases at V and 0 bases at J, with 5 bases between the two ends. The CDR3 has 12 residues. CDR3 residues: CASSISSYEQYF. The CDR3 nucleotides are TGCGCCAGCAGTATTAGCTCCTACGAGCAGTACTTC.

This clone showed up just once. J is TRBJ2-5 and V is TRBV28; TRBD1 agrees at 8 bases. The V and J ends lost 3 bases and 5 bases, in that order; junction bases with no gene match: 5. The CDR3 has 14 residues. Per the germline V gene, CDR1 is MDHEN and CDR2 is SYDVKM. CDR3 bases: TGTGCCAGCAGTTTCATGACAGGGGCCGAGACCCAGTACTTC. It is translated as CASSFMTGAETQYF.

The chain has TRBV10-3 and TRBJ2-1; perhaps TRBD2 as D (7 bases). The CDR3 runs to 13 residues. Trimming took 6 bases from V and 5 from J, leaving 11 bases between them. Germline V CDR1 and CDR2: ENHRY, SYGVKD. The CDR3 coding sequence is TGTGCCATCAGCGGGGGGACAAACAATGAGCAGTTCTTC. Amino acid sequence: CAISGGTNNEQFF.

V is TRBV7-3 and J is TRBJ1-1; no firm D call. The germline V and J ends were trimmed by 1 base and 1 base, with 4 bases remaining between them. This CDR3 region has 13 residues. The germline gives CDR1 SGHTA, CDR2 FQGTGA. The CDR3: CASSLNGNTEAFF. The CDR3 DNA sequence: TGTGCCAGCAGCTTAAACGGGAACACTGAAGCTTTCTTT.

This clone is a singleton in its sample. J is TRBJ2-6 and V is TRBV28, with D possibly matching TRBD2 (5 bases). The CDR3 contains 13 residues. Germline values: CDR1 MDHEN, CDR2 SYDVKM. Between the trimmed V and J ends, which lost 10 bases and 0 bases, there was a span of 7 bases. CDR3 loop: CAIRGSGANVLTF. For the CDR3, the DNA is TGTGCCATCCGGGGCTCTGGGGCCAACGTCCTGACTTTC.